This entry is about one T cell receptor beta chain. Germline V lookup: CDR1 LGHNA, CDR2 YNFKEQ. There are 15 residues in the CDR3. V was pared by 1 base and J by 4 bases, with 11 bases between. The data are from a study of cytomegalovirus exposure and HLA in healthy donors. Primers included in the PCR were 60 Vbeta and 13 Jbeta primers. Some clones are missing from TCRdb's copy, which holds only in-frame ones; the method was immunoSEQ multiplex PCR. The repertoire holds 100,000 or so clones, with approximately 84% as singletons. The sequencing sample was made of PBMCs. This receptor was identified in a male donor in good health and CMV-seronegative. The chain joins TRBV4-2 to TRBJ2-1; D is ambiguous. In nucleotides, the CDR3 is TGTGCCAGCAGCCAAGCAGGCAGTGCATACAATGAGCAGTTCTTC. Its protein product is CASSQAGSAYNEQFF.